This T cell receptor (beta chain) was observed in a study of control samples from healthy donors and cancer patients (dated by TCRdb to 2018 to 2021). Comment on this clone: It lacks a known antigen. No qualities accompany the bases; no much larger clone lies one base away.

The germline V gene encodes CDR1 SGHDN and CDR2 FVKESK. V and J are truncated by 1 base and 4 bases respectively, leaving an intervening sequence of 7 bases. The CDR3 holds 13 amino acids from the cysteine to the phenylalanine. CDR3 DNA is the only sequence kept; it has 39 bases, read in frame from the first base. The method was the immunoSEQ multiplex PCR assay. This is the immuneACCESS table as TCRdb keeps it, with only in-frame sequences that have V and J called. A part of the clones is gone; compared with another copy, unresolved V genes explain less than half, and the rest is unexplained. The sample yields about 120,000 clones; 80% to 95% were counted once. The ten largest account for roughly 0.54% of the sample.

This sequence originates from a man aged 80 or over with head and neck cancer. Sequencing was carried out using PBMCs. The rearrangement joined TRBV14 to TRBJ2-5, and TRBD2 may be the D gene, going by 6 matching bases. The DNA is as follows: TGTGCCAGCAGCCAAGGGGGAGGAGAGACCCAGTACTTC. Its translation reads: CASSQGGGETQYF.